This entry concerns a single TCR beta chain. From germline, CDR1 is SGHTA and CDR2 FQGTGA. The V and J ends lost 5 bases and 0 bases respectively, with 7 bases between them. The CDR3 consists of 14 residues. The entry originates in a study of blood T cell repertoires in COVID-19. At the level of the study: COVID-19 samples from acute and convalescent phases originated in the United States, Italy and Spain. Sample material is recorded as cDNA or gDNA derived from T cells, B-cell-depleted T cells, or PBMCs.

In the original processing: From reference gene primer amplification, estimates of nucleated cell counts were derived. The protocol was immunoSEQ multiplex PCR, while the TCRdb copy is restricted to in-frame clones and leaves out a portion. V, J and clone size are those of that table, while D and trimming were read from the DNA. The sample includes about 90,000 clones, around 87% of them seen just once. The receptor was derived from a human donor in a cohort sampled during active COVID-19. The specimen sequenced was peripheral blood. The chain links TRBV7-3 to TRBJ2-2; D remains ambiguous. The CDR3 bases are TGTGCCAGCAGCCTCACAACGAACACCGGGGAGCTGTTTTTT. Its translation is CASSLTTNTGELFF.